One sample yielded the 12 T cell receptor beta chains listed below, sequenced in a study of neurological immune-mediated disorders. Via MiXCR, TCRdb re-called the 5' RACE reads, giving one row per CDR3 protein. The data contain 85,000 to 100,000 distinct CDR3 sequences, roughly 4% of them seen just once; the ten biggest clones take up 6%. Specimen: PBMCs. All receptors come from a woman under 30 with multiple sclerosis.

This clonotype was picked up many times. One end of the junction varies from germline; a read error may be responsible. The rearrangement links TRBV7-7 to TRBJ2-1; 8 nucleotides align to TRBD2. The V gene's germline CDR1 is SSHAT and CDR2 FNYEAQ (reference sequence). The CDR3 loop spans 16 amino acids. The CDR3 region is CASSLAPSGSYNEQFF. CDR3 coding DNA: TGTGCTAGCAGCTTAGCCCCTAGCGGGTCCTACAATGAGCAGTTCTTC.

Many counts were recorded for this clonotype. This sequence joins TRBV6-2 or TRBV6-3 and TRBJ1-5; 10 nucleotides line up with TRBD1. The V gene end was trimmed by 6 bases and the J gene end by 2 bases; junction bases not matched to a gene: 7. The CDR3 spans 16 residues. Germline V CDR1 and CDR2: MNHEY, SVGEGT. The CDR3 nucleotides read TGTGCCAGCAGCCCGAGACAGGGGGCACGCAATCAGCCCCAGCATTTT. Encoded protein: CASSPRQGARNQPQHF.

This clonotype was counted ten times or more. This chain joins TRBV6-5 and TRBJ2-1, with TRBD1 matching over 7 bases. Germline V gives CDR1 MNHEY, CDR2 SVGAGI. The junction had 5 bases not matched to a gene; V was cut back by 6 bases and J by 0 bases. The CDR3 length is 15 residues. The CDR3 DNA reads as TGTGCCAGCAGCCCGGGACAGAGCTCCTACAATGAGCAGTTCTTC. It codes for CASSPGQSSYNEQFF.

This clonotype was detected a few times. The J gene is TRBJ1-1, the V gene TRBV20-1, with 9 positions matching TRBD1. CDR1 and CDR2 from the germline V gene are DFQATT and SNEGSKA (reference sequence). V lost 5 bases, J lost 1 base, and 8 bases stayed unmatched. This CDR3 has 15 residues. This CDR3 is CSALQGAIGNTEAFF. CDR3 nucleotides: TGCAGTGCTTTACAGGGGGCGATTGGGAACACTGAAGCTTTCTTT.

There are a few counts of this clonotype. A read error may explain this, as a much larger clone is one base away. The gene calls are TRBV5-6 and TRBJ2-7, with a possible D match to TRBD1 (5 bases). This CDR3 region has 12 residues. In germline, CDR1 is SGHDT, CDR2 YYEEEE. The CDR3 DNA reads TGTGACAGCAGCAGGGAACCCTACGAGCAGTACTTC. Translation: CDSSREPYEQYF. Complete variable domain (other parts from reference TRBV5-6 and TRBJ2-7): DAGVTQSPTHLIKTRGQQVTLRCSPKSGHDTVSWYQQALGQGPQFIFQYYEEEERQRGNFPDRFSGHQFPNYSSELNVNALLLGDSALYLCDSSREPYEQYFGPGTRLTVT.

This clonotype has a count of ten or more. This rearrangement joins TRBV20-1 to TRBJ2-7, with D tentatively TRBD1 (6 bases). The CDR3 has 14 amino acids. V lost 3 bases to trimming and J lost 2 bases, with 14 bases between them. Germline loops: CDR1 DFQATT, CDR2 SNEGSKA (reference sequence). Here the CDR3 reads CSASPPQGTYEQYF. In DNA, the CDR3 is TGCAGTGCTAGTCCCCCACAGGGAACCTACGAGCAGTACTTC.

This clonotype came up many times. The rearrangement joins TRBV7-6 to TRBJ2-5; D unresolved. The CDR3 consists of 14 residues. The germline V gene encodes CDR1 SGHVS and CDR2 FNYEAQ. Between the trimmed V and J ends, which lost 4 bases and 1 base, there was a span of 10 bases. The CDR3 region is CASSSPLAQETQYF. The CDR3 nucleotides are TGTGCCAGCAGCTCACCGCTGGCCCAAGAGACCCAGTACTTC.

This clonotype was seen repeatedly, ten times or more. The chain employs TRBV9 and TRBJ1-1; 7 bases align to TRBD1. CDR1 SGDLS and CDR2 YYNGEE come from the germline V gene. CDR3 length: 14 amino acids. V was clipped by 3 bases and J by 5 bases; unmatched bases: 7. CDR3: CASSETGRLTEAFF. DNA for the CDR3: TGTGCCAGCAGCGAGACAGGGCGGTTGACTGAAGCTTTCTTT.

This clonotype was seen a handful of times. The V gene is TRBV20-1, the J gene TRBJ2-1; tentatively, D is TRBD2 (6 bases). Germline V CDR1 and CDR2: DFQATT, SNEGSKA (reference sequence). The CDR3 totals 16 residues. Trimming removed 0 bases at V and 0 bases at J, with 12 bases between. The CDR3 is CSARDRRGSSYNEQFF. CDR3 sequence (DNA): TGCAGTGCTAGAGATCGGCGGGGCAGCTCCTACAATGAGCAGTTCTTC.

This clonotype was found many times. This chain links TRBV7-9 with TRBJ2-7; no clear D gene. Deletions cut 5 bases from V and 4 bases from J, with 21 bases between. There are 16 residues in the CDR3. Per the germline V gene, CDR1 is SEHNR and CDR2 is FQNEAQ (reference sequence). CDR3 coding DNA: TGTGCCAGCAGCCGTAGTTCCGGCGGTTTTAGTTACGAGCAGTACTTC. This sequence encodes CASSRSSGGFSYEQYF.

This clonotype was recorded at least ten times. This rearrangement joins TRBV29-1 to TRBJ2-1, with a possible D match to TRBD2 (6 bases). CDR1 is SQVTM, CDR2 ANQGSEA, per germline. The CDR3 totals 14 residues. Trimming left V 3 bases short and J 4 bases short, with 13 bases between. For the CDR3, the DNA is TGCAGCGTTGACGGAGGGGTGAGTTACAATGAGCAGTTCTTC. Translated: CSVDGGVSYNEQFF.

This clonotype was seen ten or more times. The chain joins TRBV6-5 to TRBJ2-7, with TRBD1 matching 10 bases. The junction had 4 bases not matched to a gene; V was cut back by 6 bases and J by 5 bases. Germline CDR1 reads MNHEY; CDR2 reads SVGAGI. The CDR3 runs 13 residues. The CDR3 spells CASSRDRGHEQYF. Written as DNA, the CDR3 is TGTGCCAGCAGCAGGGACAGGGGCCACGAGCAGTACTTC.